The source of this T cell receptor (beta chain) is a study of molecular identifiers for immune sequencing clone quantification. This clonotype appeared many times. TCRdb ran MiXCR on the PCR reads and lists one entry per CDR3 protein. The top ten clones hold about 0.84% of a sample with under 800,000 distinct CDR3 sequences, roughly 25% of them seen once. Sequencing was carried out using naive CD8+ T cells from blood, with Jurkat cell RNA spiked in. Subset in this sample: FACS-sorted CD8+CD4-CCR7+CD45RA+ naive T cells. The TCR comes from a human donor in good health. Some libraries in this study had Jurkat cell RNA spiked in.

The CDR3 bases are TGTGCCAGCAGCTTAGCGGGTGCCACCTACGAGCAGTACTTC. As protein: CASSLAGATYEQYF. The chain recombines TRBV7-2 with TRBJ2-7; D call uncertain. V lost 0 bases and J lost 2, with 8 bases in between. The CDR3 is 14 residues long. Germline V lookup: CDR1 SGHTA, CDR2 FQGNSA.